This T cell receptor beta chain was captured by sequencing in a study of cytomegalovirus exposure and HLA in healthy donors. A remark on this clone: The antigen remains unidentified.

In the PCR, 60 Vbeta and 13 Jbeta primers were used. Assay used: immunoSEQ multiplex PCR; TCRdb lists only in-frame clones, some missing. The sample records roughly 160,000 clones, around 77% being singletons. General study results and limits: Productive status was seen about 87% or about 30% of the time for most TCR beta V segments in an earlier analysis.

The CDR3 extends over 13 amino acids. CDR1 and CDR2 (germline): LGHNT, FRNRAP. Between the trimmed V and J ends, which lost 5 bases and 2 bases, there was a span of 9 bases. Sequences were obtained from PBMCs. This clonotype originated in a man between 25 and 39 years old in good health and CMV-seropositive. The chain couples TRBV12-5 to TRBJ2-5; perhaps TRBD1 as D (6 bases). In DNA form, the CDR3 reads TGTGCTAGTGGTACAGGGACACAAGAGACCCAGTACTTC. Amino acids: CASGTGTQETQYF. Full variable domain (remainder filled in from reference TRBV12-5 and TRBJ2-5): DARVTQTPRHKVTEMGQEVTMRCQPILGHNTVFWYRQTMMQGLELLAYFRNRAPLDDSGMPKDRFSAEMPDATLATLKIQPSEPRDSAVYFCASGTGTQETQYFGPGTRLLVL.